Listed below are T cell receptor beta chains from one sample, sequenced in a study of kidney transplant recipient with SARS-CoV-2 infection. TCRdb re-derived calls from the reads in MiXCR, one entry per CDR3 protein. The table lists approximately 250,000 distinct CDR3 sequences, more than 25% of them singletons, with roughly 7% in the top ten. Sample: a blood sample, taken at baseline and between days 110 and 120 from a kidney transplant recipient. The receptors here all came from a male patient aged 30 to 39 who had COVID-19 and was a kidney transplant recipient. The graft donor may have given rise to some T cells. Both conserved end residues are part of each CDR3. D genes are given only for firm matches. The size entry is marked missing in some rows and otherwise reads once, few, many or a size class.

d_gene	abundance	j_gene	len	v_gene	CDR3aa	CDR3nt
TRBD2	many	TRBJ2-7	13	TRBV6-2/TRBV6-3	CASRLAGGYEQYF	TGTGCCAGCAGGCTAGCGGGAGGCTACGAGCAGTACTTC
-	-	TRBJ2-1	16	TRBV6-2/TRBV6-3	CASSYSQAAPPHEQFF	TGTGCCAGCAGTTACTCTCAAGCCGCGCCCCCCCATGAGCAGTTCTTC
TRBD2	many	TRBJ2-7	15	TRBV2	CASSEVSGRPGEQYF	TGTGCCAGCAGTGAAGTTAGCGGGAGGCCCGGGGAGCAGTACTTC
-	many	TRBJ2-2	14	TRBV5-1	CASSVELDTGELFF	TGCGCCAGCAGCGTCGAATTGGACACCGGGGAGCTGTTTTTT
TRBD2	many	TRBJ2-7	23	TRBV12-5	CASGFIPGLAGGMGTSGSYEQYF	TGTGCTAGTGGTTTTATACCGGGACTAGCGGGAGGAATGGGAACGTCAGGTTCCTACGAGCAGTACTTC
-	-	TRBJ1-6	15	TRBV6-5	CASKTIRAGDSPLHF	TGTGCCAGCAAGACCATAAGGGCAGGTGATTCACCCCTCCACTTT
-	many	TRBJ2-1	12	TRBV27	CASSSGFNEQFF	TGTGCCAGCAGCTCGGGGTTCAATGAGCAGTTCTTC
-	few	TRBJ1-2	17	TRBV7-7	CASSICSKCRKTYGYTF	TGTGCCAGCAGCATCTGCTCTAAGTGCCGAAAGACCTATGGCTACACCTTC
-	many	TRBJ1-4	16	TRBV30	CAWSARGGATNEKLFF	TGTGCCTGGAGTGCCCGGGGGGGAGCGACTAATGAAAAACTGTTTTTT
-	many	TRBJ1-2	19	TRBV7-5	CISVPERENEVGKTYGYTF	-
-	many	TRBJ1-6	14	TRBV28	CASSSWSYNSPLHF	TGTGCCAGCAGTTCGTGGAGTTATAATTCACCCCTCCACTTT
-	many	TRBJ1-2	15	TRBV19	CASSIDVGRDYGYTF	TGTGCCAGTAGTATAGATGTTGGGCGGGACTATGGCTACACCTTC
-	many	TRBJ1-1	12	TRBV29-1	CSVPTGNTEAFF	TGCAGCGTTCCGACAGGGAACACTGAAGCTTTCTTT
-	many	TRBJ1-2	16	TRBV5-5	CASSSVVSRKTYGYTF	TGTGCCAGCTCCAGTGTTGTCTCGCGAAAGACCTATGGCTACACCTTC
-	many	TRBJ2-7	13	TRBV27	CASSLRQNYEQYF	TGTGCCAGCAGTTTAAGGCAGAACTACGAGCAGTACTTC
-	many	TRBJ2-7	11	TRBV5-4	CASSFGYEQYF	TGTGCCAGCAGCTTTGGATACGAGCAGTACTTC
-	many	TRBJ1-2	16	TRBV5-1	CASPSLSVRKTYGYTF	TGCGCCAGCCCGTCTTTATCGGTTCGAAAGACCTATGGCTACACCTTC
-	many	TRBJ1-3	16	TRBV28	CASSSPGQSSGNTIYF	TGTGCCAGCAGTTCTCCTGGACAGAGCTCTGGAAACACCATATATTTT
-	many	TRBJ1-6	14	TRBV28	CASSGTPGRSPLHF	TGTGCCAGCAGTGGGACACCAGGTCGGTCACCCCTCCACTTT
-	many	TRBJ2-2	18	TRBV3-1	CASSCRNPISGLTGELFF	TGTGCCAGCAGCTGCCGAAATCCCATTTCAGGCTTGACCGGGGAGCTGTTTTTT
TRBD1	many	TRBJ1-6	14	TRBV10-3	CAISRTGENSPLHF	TGTGCCATCAGCAGGACAGGAGAAAATTCACCCCTCCACTTT
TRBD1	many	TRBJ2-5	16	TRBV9	CASSVSGTGPLETQYF	TGTGCCAGCAGCGTTTCGGGGACAGGGCCCCTGGAGACCCAGTACTTC
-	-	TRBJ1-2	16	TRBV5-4	CASGIYVPGKAYGYTF	TGTGCCAGCGGAATATACGTACCAGGAAAGGCCTATGGCTACACCTTC
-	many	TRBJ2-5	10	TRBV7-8	CASSRGTQYF	TGTGCCAGCAGCCGGGGTACCCAGTACTTC
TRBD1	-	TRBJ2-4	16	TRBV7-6	CASSLGPGDRGNIQYF	TGTGCCAGCAGCTTAGGCCCCGGGGACAGGGGAAACATTCAGTACTTC
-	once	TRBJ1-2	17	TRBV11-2	CVSSRVVTSRETYGYTF	TGTGTCAGCAGCCGGGTAGTAACAAGCAGAGAGACCTATGGCTACACCTTC
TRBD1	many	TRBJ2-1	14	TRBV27	CASSLWGQGDEQFF	TGTGCCAGCAGTTTATGGGGACAGGGCGATGAGCAGTTCTTC
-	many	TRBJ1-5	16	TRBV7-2	CASSLESGLGNQPQHF	TGTGCCAGCAGCTTAGAGTCAGGGTTGGGCAATCAGCCCCAGCATTTT
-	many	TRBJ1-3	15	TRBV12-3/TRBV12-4	CASSLGDSSGNTIYF	TGTGCCAGCAGTTTAGGAGACAGCTCTGGAAACACCATATATTTT
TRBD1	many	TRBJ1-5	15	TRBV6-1	CASSEGTGDWQPQHF	TGTGCCAGCAGTGAAGGGACAGGGGATTGGCAGCCCCAGCATTTT
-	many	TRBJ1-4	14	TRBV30	CAWSVYRNNEKLFF	TGTGCCTGGAGTGTATACCGGAACAATGAAAAACTGTTTTTT
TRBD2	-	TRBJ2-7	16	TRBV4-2	CASSQDILAGPYEQYF	TGTGCCAGCAGCCAAGATATCCTAGCGGGACCCTACGAGCAGTACTTC
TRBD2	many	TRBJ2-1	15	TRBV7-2	CASSLRTSGYNEQFF	TGTGCCAGCAGCCTCCGGACTAGCGGTTACAATGAGCAGTTCTTC
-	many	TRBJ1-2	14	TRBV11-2	CASSLATQGNGYTF	TGTGCCAGCAGCTTAGCCACCCAGGGCAATGGCTACACCTTC
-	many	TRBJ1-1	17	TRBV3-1	CASSKIGPISIRTEAFF	TGTGCCAGCAGCAAGATAGGTCCCATTTCAATTCGCACTGAAGCTTTCTTT
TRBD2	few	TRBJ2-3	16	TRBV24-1	CATSGQTSGDTDTQYF	TGTGCCACCAGTGGTCAGACTAGCGGAGACACAGATACGCAGTATTTT
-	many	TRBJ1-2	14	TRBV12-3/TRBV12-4	CASSFGSPFYGYTF	TGTGCCAGCAGTTTTGGGTCCCCTTTCTATGGCTACACCTTC
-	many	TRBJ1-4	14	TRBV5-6	CASSLGRPNEKLFF	TGTGCCAGCAGCTTGGGGCGCCCTAATGAAAAACTGTTTTTT
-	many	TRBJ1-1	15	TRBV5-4	CASSKKIRDKTEAFF	TGTGCCAGCAGTAAAAAAATCCGGGACAAAACTGAAGCTTTCTTT
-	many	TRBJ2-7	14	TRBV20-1	CSARRGGLAYEQYF	TGCAGTGCCCGAAGAGGTGGACTCGCCTACGAGCAGTACTTC
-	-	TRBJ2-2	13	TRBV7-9	CAITDRHTGELFF	TGTGCCATAACAGACAGGCACACCGGGGAGCTGTTTTTT
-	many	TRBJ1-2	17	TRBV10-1	CASSDSARSRKTYGYTF	TGTGCCAGCAGTGACAGCGCACGCTCTAGAAAGACCTATGGCTACACCTTC
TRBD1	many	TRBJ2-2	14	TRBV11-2	CASSLDRGVGELFF	TGTGCCAGCAGTTTGGACAGGGGGGTCGGGGAGCTGTTTTTT
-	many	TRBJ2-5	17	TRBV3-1	CASSEKYPISFSETQYF	TGTGCCAGCAGCGAAAAATATCCCATTTCTTTCTCTGAGACCCAGTACTTC
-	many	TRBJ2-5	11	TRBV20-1	CSERSQETQYF	TGCAGTGAACGATCCCAAGAGACCCAGTACTTC
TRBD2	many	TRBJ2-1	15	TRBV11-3	CASSSLAGNYNEQFF	TGTGCCAGCAGCTCCTTAGCGGGAAACTACAATGAGCAGTTCTTC
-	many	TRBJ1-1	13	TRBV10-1	CASRARENTEAFF	TGCGCCAGCAGGGCCAGGGAGAACACTGAAGCTTTCTTT
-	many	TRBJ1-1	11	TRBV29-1	CSVERYTEAFF	TGCAGCGTTGAACGGTACACTGAAGCTTTCTTT
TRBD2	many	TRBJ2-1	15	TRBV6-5	CASSEGLAAYNEQFF	TGTGCCAGCAGTGAGGGACTAGCGGCCTACAATGAGCAGTTCTTC
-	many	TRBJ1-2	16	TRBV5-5	CASRSCVSRKTYGYTF	TGTGCCAGCAGATCTTGTGTCTCGCGAAAGACCTATGGCTACACCTTC
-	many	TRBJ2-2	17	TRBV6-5	CASSYISDPTNTGELFF	TGTGCCAGCAGTTATATTAGCGACCCCACGAACACCGGGGAGCTGTTTTTT
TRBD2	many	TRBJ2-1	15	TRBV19	CASRKGLAGYNEQFF	TGTGCCAGTAGGAAAGGACTAGCGGGTTACAATGAGCAGTTCTTC
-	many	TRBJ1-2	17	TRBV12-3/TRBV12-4	CASSSECTAGKTYGYTF	TGTGCCAGCAGTTCGGAATGCACAGCAGGAAAGACCTATGGCTACACCTTC
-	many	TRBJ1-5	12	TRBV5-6	CASSLGNQPQHF	TGTGCCAGCAGCTTAGGGAATCAGCCCCAGCATTTT